One and the same sample provided the 26 T cell receptor beta chains below, sequenced in a study of graft-versus-host responses after intestinal transplantation. The graft tissue was processed, and this released both intraepithelial and lamina propria lymphocytes. Sequencing was performed with immunoSEQ multiplex PCR; in TCRdb, only in-frame clones are kept and a portion is missing. Of 35,000 to 40,000 clones listed, 87% were seen once; the top ten hold roughly 18%. The source material was ileum tissue, sampled 200 to 210 days after intestinal transplant. The origin of the receptors is a human patient who received an intestinal transplant, so some T cells may come from the graft donor.

The chain employs TRBV5-1 and TRBJ1-1; weak D call: TRBD1 (5 bases). Germline V lookup: CDR1 SGHRS, CDR2 YFSETQ. The CDR3 has 13 amino acids. V shed 4 bases and J shed 2 bases, with 9 bases lying between them. The CDR3 nucleotides are TGCGCCAGCAGCATACAGGAAAACACTGAAGCTTTCTTT. Translating it yields CASSIQENTEAFF. The whole variable domain, filled in from reference TRBV5-1 and TRBJ1-1, reads KAGVTQTPRYLIKTRGQQVTLSCSPISGHRSVSWYQQTPGQGLQFLFEYFSETQRNKGNFPGRFSGRQFSNSRSEMNVSTLELGDSALYLCASSIQENTEAFFGQGTRLTVV.

The chain employs TRBV5-5 and TRBJ2-1; D could derive from TRBD1 or TRBD2 (5 bases each). There are 14 residues in the CDR3. Deletions cut 2 bases from V and 3 bases from J, with 9 bases between. Germline CDR1 is SGHKS and CDR2 is YYEKEE (reference sequence). Here the CDR3 reads CASSFGTLYNEQFF. In nucleotides, the CDR3 is TGTGCCAGCAGCTTCGGGACCCTCTACAATGAGCAGTTCTTC.

This clone appeared once. The rearrangement uses TRBV6-5 and TRBJ2-3; 9 bases are a match to TRBD2. V dropped 7 bases and J dropped 0; count of bases not matched to a gene: 5. The germline V gene has CDR1 MNHEY and CDR2 SVGAGI. There are 15 residues in the CDR3. CDR3 in amino acids: CASTPSGASTDTQYF. CDR3 DNA: TGTGCCAGCACCCCTAGCGGGGCTAGCACAGATACGCAGTATTTT.

V is TRBV28 and J is TRBJ1-2, with D hard to call. Germline V gene data show CDR1 as MDHEN and CDR2 as SYDVKM. The CDR3 totals 11 residues. Deletions cut 5 bases from V and 5 bases from J, with 6 bases between. The CDR3 DNA follows: TGTGCCAGCAGTGGACGGTATGGCTACACCTTC. Protein: CASSGRYGYTF.

The rearrangement joins TRBV2 to TRBJ2-7, with 9 bases fitting TRBD1. The CDR3 contains 13 residues. J was trimmed by 8 bases and V by 0 bases; bases with no gene match: 2. CDR1 is SNHLY, CDR2 FYNNEI, per germline. The CDR3 protein is CASSEAGQGQQYF. CDR3 nucleotide sequence: TGTGCCAGCAGTGAAGCGGGACAGGGACAGCAGTACTTC.

This chain connects TRBV9 to TRBJ2-7; D is unclear. CDR1 SGDLS and CDR2 YYNGEE come from the germline V gene. This CDR3 is built from 15 residues. V lost 4 bases and J 3 bases, leaving 17 bases between the germline ends. The CDR3 region is CASSSDSGRDYEQYF. In nucleotides, the CDR3 is TGTGCCAGCAGCTCCGATTCTGGACGAGACTACGAGCAGTACTTC. The full variable domain, in which reference TRBV9 and TRBJ2-7 provide the parts outside the CDR3, is DSGVTQTPKHLITATGQRVTLRCSPRSGDLSVYWYQQSLDQGLQFLIQYYNGEERAKGNILERFSAQQFPDLHSELNLSSLELGDSALYFCASSSDSGRDYEQYFGPGTRLTVT.

This chain links TRBV19 with TRBJ2-6; 9 bases fit TRBD1. J was trimmed by 4 bases and V by 8 bases; bases with no gene match: 6. The CDR3 totals 15 residues. Germline V CDR1 and CDR2: LNHDA, SQIVND (reference sequence). Here the CDR3 reads CASGDRASGANVLTF. The CDR3 bases are TGTGCCAGTGGGGACAGGGCGAGCGGGGCCAACGTCCTGACTTTC.

This clone was seen once. J is TRBJ1-5 and V is TRBV9; D unresolved. Trimming pared 3 bases from V and 2 bases from J, leaving 6 bases between. This CDR3 region has 13 residues. Looked up from germline, CDR1 is SGDLS and CDR2 is YYNGEE. The CDR3 region has the DNA TGTGCCAGCAGCGCTCGGGGCAATCAGCCCCAGCATTTT. This translates into CASSARGNQPQHF.

The chain uses TRBV5-1 and TRBJ2-1, with 7 bases fitting TRBD2. The CDR3 is 15 amino acids. Germline lookup yields CDR1 SGHRS and CDR2 YFSETQ. Germline trimming cut 0 bases from V and 0 bases from J; bases unmatched to any gene: 0. The DNA for the CDR3 is TGCGCCAGCAGCTTGGGCGGGAGCTCCTACAATGAGCAGTTCTTC. It is translated as CASSLGGSSYNEQFF.

CDR3 protein: CASSRPGQGNEQYF. CDR3 DNA sequence: TGTGCCAGCAGTAGACCGGGACAGGGGAACGAGCAGTACTTC. The chain employs TRBV27 and TRBJ2-7, with TRBD1 matching 10 bases. Trimming removed 5 bases from V and 5 bases from J; junction bases left unmatched: 6. This CDR3 region has 14 residues. Germline CDR1 reads MNHEY; CDR2 reads SMNVEV (reference sequence).

The CDR3 sequence is CASSPHRASNYGYTF. In DNA form, the CDR3 reads TGTGCCAGCAGTCCCCACAGGGCATCTAACTATGGCTACACCTTC. The V gene is TRBV27, the J gene TRBJ1-2; D may be TRBD1 (6 bases). V gave up 5 bases and J gave up 0 bases, with 13 bases separating them. The CDR3 totals 15 residues. Germline-derived CDR1 and CDR2 are MNHEY and SMNVEV (reference sequence).

The chain carries TRBV2 and TRBJ2-7; TRBD1 aligns across 7 bases. CDR1 is SNHLY, CDR2 FYNNEI, per germline. V shed 4 bases, J shed 1 base, and the junction held 4 bases outside the gene matches. The CDR3 totals 14 residues. The CDR3 nucleotides are TGTGCCAGCAGTGTTGAACAGGGGTCCTACGAGCAGTACTTC. Its translation is CASSVEQGSYEQYF. Supplemented by reference TRBV2 and TRBJ2-7, the full variable domain reads EPEVTQTPSHQVTQMGQEVILRCVPISNHLYFYWYRQILGQKVEFLVSFYNNEISEKSEIFDDQFSVERPDGSNFTLKIRSTKLEDSAMYFCASSVEQGSYEQYFGPGTRLTVT.

This chain links TRBV5-6 with TRBJ2-7; TRBD1 is a possible D gene (6 bases). Germline V lookup: CDR1 SGHDT, CDR2 YYEEEE. The CDR3 is 16 residues long. Trimming cost V 4 bases and J 5 bases, with 22 bases left between them. CDR3 amino acids: CASSPGGTTGVNEQYF. CDR3 DNA: TGTGCCAGCAGCCCTGGGGGAACGACAGGTGTCAACGAGCAGTACTTC. The variable domain in full, completed from reference TRBV5-6 and TRBJ2-7, reads DAGVTQSPTHLIKTRGQQVTLRCSPKSGHDTVSWYQQALGQGPQFIFQYYEEEERQRGNFPDRFSGHQFPNYSSELNVNALLLGDSALYLCASSPGGTTGVNEQYFGPGTRLTVT.

The chain employs TRBV6-5 and TRBJ1-3; D uncertain. The germline CDR1 and CDR2 sequences are MNHEY and SVGAGI. Trimming removed 7 bases at V and 2 bases at J, with 15 bases between. This CDR3 is 15 amino acids long. CDR3 residues: CASTAPGSAGNTIYF. CDR3 in DNA: TGTGCCAGCACCGCGCCGGGCAGCGCTGGAAACACCATATATTTT.

This clone has only one observation. The chain uses TRBV2 and TRBJ1-4; TRBD1 is a possible D gene (5 bases). The CDR3 spans 16 residues. Deletions cut 2 bases from V and 6 bases from J, with 16 bases between. Germline CDR1 SNHLY, CDR2 FYNNEI. The CDR3: CASSELWGSKYEKLFF. In nucleotides, the CDR3 is TGTGCCAGCAGTGAATTATGGGGGAGTAAATATGAAAAACTGTTTTTT. Complete variable domain (other parts from reference TRBV2 and TRBJ1-4): EPEVTQTPSHQVTQMGQEVILRCVPISNHLYFYWYRQILGQKVEFLVSFYNNEISEKSEIFDDQFSVERPDGSNFTLKIRSTKLEDSAMYFCASSELWGSKYEKLFFGSGTQLSVL.

This clone was recorded a few times. The V call is TRBV18, the J call TRBJ1-4; D is undetermined. V was trimmed by 3 bases and J by 8 bases, leaving 13 bases between them. The germline gives CDR1 KGHSH, CDR2 LQKENI. CDR3 length: 14 amino acids. CDR3 loop: CASSPREGEEKLFF. CDR3 bases: TGTGCCAGCTCACCCCGGGAGGGTGAAGAAAAACTGTTTTTT.

This chain links TRBV6-8 with TRBJ2-7; D is undetermined. The CDR3 totals 12 residues. The germline V gene encodes CDR1 MNHGY and CDR2 SAAAGT. Trimming took 5 bases from V and 6 from J, leaving 11 bases between them. Here the CDR3 reads CASSTPGIEQYF. In DNA, the CDR3 is TGTGCCAGCAGTACCCCCGGAATCGAGCAGTACTTC.

The CDR3 region is CASSDSFGGPTDTQYF. The CDR3 DNA sequence: TGTGCCAGCAGTGACTCTTTCGGGGGGCCCACAGATACGCAGTATTTT. The rearrangement uses TRBV6-4 and TRBJ2-3; D possibly corresponds to TRBD2 (7 bases). V dropped 0 bases and J dropped 2 bases, with 12 bases sitting between them. CDR3 length: 16 amino acids. Germline CDR1 reads MRHNA; CDR2 reads SNTAGT.

J is TRBJ2-2 and V is TRBV10-3; TRBD1 agrees at 8 bases. The length of the CDR3 is 15 residues. Germline V gives CDR1 ENHRY, CDR2 SYGVKD. V shed 10 bases and J 5 bases; nucleotides not matched to a gene: 12. CDR3 sequence (DNA): TGTGCCACCCGAAAGGTGCAGGGGGCGACCGGGGAGCTGTTTTTT. It is translated as CATRKVQGATGELFF.

This chain uses TRBV7-9 with TRBJ1-6; TRBD1 matches at 8 bases. V shed 1 base and J 7 bases; nucleotides not matched to a gene: 3. The germline gives CDR1 SEHNR, CDR2 FQNEAQ (reference sequence). CDR3 length equals 15 residues. The CDR3 region has the DNA TGTGCCAGCAGCTTAGGGACAGGGTTGAATTCACCCCTCCACTTT. Amino acids: CASSLGTGLNSPLHF.

The V gene is TRBV2, the J gene TRBJ2-7; 8 nucleotides match TRBD1. The germline CDR1 and CDR2 sequences are SNHLY and FYNNEI. CDR3 length equals 13 residues. V lost 4 bases and J lost 7; bases outside the gene matches: 6. CDR3 sequence: CASSAGQGGEQYF. The CDR3 bases are TGTGCCAGCAGTGCTGGACAGGGTGGGGAGCAGTACTTC.

The sample holds one count of this clone. The chain couples TRBV14 to TRBJ2-5; tentatively, D is TRBD1 or TRBD2 (5 bases each). Germline V gene data show CDR1 as SGHDN and CDR2 as FVKESK. Trimming took off 0 bases at V and 5 bases at J, with 16 bases between the two ends. The CDR3 has 16 amino acids. CDR3 amino acids: CASSQDIGAATETQYF. CDR3 DNA sequence: TGTGCCAGCAGCCAAGATATCGGGGCCGCGACGGAGACCCAGTACTTC.

The chain combines TRBV27 with TRBJ2-7, with 8 positions matching TRBD2. The CDR3 has 15 residues. With 6 bases clipped from V and 1 base from J, the junction kept 8 bases outside the gene matches. Germline loops: CDR1 MNHEY, CDR2 SMNVEV (reference sequence). In DNA form, the CDR3 reads TGTGCCAGCAGCCGGGGGGGGTATTCTTCCTACGAGCAGTACTTC. It encodes CASSRGGYSSYEQYF.

The sample holds a few counts of this clone. The rearrangement links TRBV6-5 to TRBJ2-7; D remains unclear. The germline V gene has CDR1 MNHEY and CDR2 SVGAGI. With 4 bases removed from V and 7 bases from J, the gap between germline ends came to 8 bases. This CDR3 has 11 amino acids. The CDR3 loop is CASSLDREQYF. CDR3 sequence (DNA): TGTGCCAGCAGTTTAGATAGGGAGCAGTACTTC.

The chain couples TRBV10-2 to TRBJ2-2, with 13 bases fitting TRBD2. V was clipped by 6 bases and J by 8 bases; unmatched bases: 9. CDR1 and CDR2 (germline): WSHSY, SAAADI. The CDR3 is 16 residues long. CDR3 amino acids: CASSLWTSGGYGELFF. The CDR3 DNA sequence: TGCGCCAGCAGCCTATGGACTAGCGGGGGATATGGGGAGCTGTTTTTT.

As to this clone: Different DNA sequences within this sample yield the same CDR3. The rearrangement joins TRBV10-3 to TRBJ2-7, with 8 bases matching TRBD1. Trimming at V came to 6 bases and at J to 0 bases, leaving 4 bases not matched to a gene. Looked up from germline, CDR1 is ENHRY and CDR2 is SYGVKD. CDR3 length: 14 amino acids. CDR3 sequence reads: CAIRDRANSYEQYF. The CDR3 nucleotides are TGTGCCATCAGGGACAGGGCTAACTCCTACGAGCAGTACTTC.